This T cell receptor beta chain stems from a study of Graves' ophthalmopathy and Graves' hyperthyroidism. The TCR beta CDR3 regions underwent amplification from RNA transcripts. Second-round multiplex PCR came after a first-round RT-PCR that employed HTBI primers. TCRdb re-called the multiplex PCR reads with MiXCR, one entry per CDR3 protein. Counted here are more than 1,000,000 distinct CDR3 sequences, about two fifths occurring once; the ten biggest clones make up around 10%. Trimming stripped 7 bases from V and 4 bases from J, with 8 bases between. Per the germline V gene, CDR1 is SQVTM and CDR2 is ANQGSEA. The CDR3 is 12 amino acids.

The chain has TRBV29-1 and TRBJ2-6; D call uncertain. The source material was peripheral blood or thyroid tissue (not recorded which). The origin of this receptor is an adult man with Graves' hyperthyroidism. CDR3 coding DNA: TGCAGCGCAGCACTAGGGGCCAACGTCCTGACTTTC. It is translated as CSAALGANVLTF.